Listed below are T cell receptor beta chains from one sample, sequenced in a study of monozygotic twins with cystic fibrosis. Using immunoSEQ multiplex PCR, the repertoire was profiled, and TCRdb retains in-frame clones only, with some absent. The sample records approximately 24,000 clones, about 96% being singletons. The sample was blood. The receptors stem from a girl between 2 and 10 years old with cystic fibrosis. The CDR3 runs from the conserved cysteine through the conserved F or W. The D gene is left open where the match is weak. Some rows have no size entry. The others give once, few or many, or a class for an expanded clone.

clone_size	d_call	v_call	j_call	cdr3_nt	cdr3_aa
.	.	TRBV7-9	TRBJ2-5	TGTGCCAGCAGCCGGCACGTCGAGACCCAGTACTTC	CASSRHVETQYF
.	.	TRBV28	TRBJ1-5	TGTGCCAGCAGTTTAGTCCCCAAGGTTGCGGGTGGCAATCAGCCCCAGCATTTT	CASSLVPKVAGGNQPQHF
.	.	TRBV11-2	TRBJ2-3	TGTGCCAGCAGCTTCGGGGATCCTGAGGATACGCAGTATTTT	CASSFGDPEDTQYF
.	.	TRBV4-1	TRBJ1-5	TGCGCCAGCAGCCAAGCATCCCAGAGCAATCAGCCCCAGCATTTT	CASSQASQSNQPQHF
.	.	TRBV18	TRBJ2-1	TGTGCCAGCTCACGGGAATACAATGAGCAGTTCTTC	CASSREYNEQFF
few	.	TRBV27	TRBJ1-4	TGTGCCAGCGGCGCTGGTGGCGGTCCGTCAACTAATGAAAAACTGTTTTTT	CASGAGGGPSTNEKLFF
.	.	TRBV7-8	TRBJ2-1	TGTGCCAGCAGCTTATATGAGCTCTCCCAGTTCTTC	CASSLYELSQFF
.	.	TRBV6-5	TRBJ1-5	TGTGCCAGCAGTCTCCTCTCTGGGAGCAATCAGCCCCAGCATTTT	CASSLLSGSNQPQHF
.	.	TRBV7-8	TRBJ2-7	TGTGCCAGCAGCTCAGGGGTTAGGAGGGGGCTCTACTACGAGCAGTACTTC	CASSSGVRRGLYYEQYF
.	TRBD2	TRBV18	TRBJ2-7	TGTGCCAGCTCATCCCTCGGGGAGGTAGCGGGAAGCACCTACGAGCAGTACTTC	CASSSLGEVAGSTYEQYF
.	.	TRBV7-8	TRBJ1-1	TGTGCCAGCAGCTTAAACCAGGGAGGGGCTGAAGCTTTCTTT	CASSLNQGGAEAFF
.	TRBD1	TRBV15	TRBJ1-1	TGTGCCACCAGCAGAGATCGGGCAGGGGGCACTGAAGCTTTCTTT	CATSRDRAGGTEAFF
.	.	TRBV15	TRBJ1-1	TGTGCCACCTCGAAGGGGGGTTGGACTGAAGCTTTCTTT	CATSKGGWTEAFF
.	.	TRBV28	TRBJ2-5	TGTGCCAGCAGCCCCGGCGGGACCGCCGAGACCCAGTACTTC	CASSPGGTAETQYF
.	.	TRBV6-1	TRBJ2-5	TGTGCCAGCAGTGAACGGGGGAATTCAGGATTTCAGTACTTC	CASSERGNSGFQYF
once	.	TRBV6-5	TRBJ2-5	TGTGCCAGCAGCTACAACGGACGGTTGCAAGAGACCCAGTACTTC	CASSYNGRLQETQYF
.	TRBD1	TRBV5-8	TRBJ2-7	TGTGCCAGCAGCTTGAACAGGGGTAAAGGCGAGCAGTACTTC	CASSLNRGKGEQYF
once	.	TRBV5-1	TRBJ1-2	TGCGCCAGGTTACCGAGGAATTATGGCTACACCTTC	CARLPRNYGYTF
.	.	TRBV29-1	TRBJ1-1	TGCAGCCACCAGCGTGCGGGTTTGAACACTGAAGCTTTCTTT	CSHQRAGLNTEAFF
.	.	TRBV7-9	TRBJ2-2	TGTGCCAGCAGTTACCCAGAGAGGGCTGGGGAGCTGTTTTTT	CASSYPERAGELFF
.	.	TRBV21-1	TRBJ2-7	TGTGCCAGCGGCCGACAGGGGGCGCGGTCCCTAAGTTACGAGCAGTACTTC	CASGRQGARSLSYEQYF
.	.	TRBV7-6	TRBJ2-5	TGTGCCAGCAGCTTCGGCGAGACCCAGTACTTC	CASSFGETQYF
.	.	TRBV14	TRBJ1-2	TGTGCCAGCAGCCAAGAGTCCTTACCGTACGGTGGCTATGGCTACACCTTC	CASSQESLPYGGYGYTF
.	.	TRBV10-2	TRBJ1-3	TGCGCCAGCAGTGAGTTCCGTACAGGGTACTCTGGAAACACCATATATTTT	CASSEFRTGYSGNTIYF
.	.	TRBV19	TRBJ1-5	TGTGCCAGTAGTATTTGGATTAGGGGCAATCAGCCCCAGCATTTT	CASSIWIRGNQPQHF
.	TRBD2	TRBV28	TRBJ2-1	TGTGCCAGCAGTCCTCTAGCGGGAGATTGGGATGAGCAGTTCTTC	CASSPLAGDWDEQFF
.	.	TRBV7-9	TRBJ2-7	TGTGCCAGCAGCCATACTGGGTACTACGAGCAGTACTTC	CASSHTGYYEQYF
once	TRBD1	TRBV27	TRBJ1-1	TGTGCCAGCAGTTTGGGACAGGGGGCCGTCGCTTTCTTT	CASSLGQGAVAFF
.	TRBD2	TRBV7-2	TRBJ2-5	TGTGCCAGCAGCTTGGGCGGGGGGTCACAGGGAAACTTC	CASSLGGGSQGNF
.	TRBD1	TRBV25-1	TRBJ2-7	TGTGCCAGCAGTCCTCTCAAAGGGGCGGCAGGGGGTCCCTACGAGCAGTACTTC	CASSPLKGAAGGPYEQYF
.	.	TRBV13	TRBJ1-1	TGTGCCAGCAGCTCGTCACACCGCACTGAAGCTTTCTTT	CASSSSHRTEAFF
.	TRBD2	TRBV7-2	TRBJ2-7	TGTGCCAGCAGCTCGCGACTAGCGGGAGTACACTACGAGCAGTACTTC	CASSSRLAGVHYEQYF
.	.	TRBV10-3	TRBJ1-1	TGTGCCATCAGTGTCTCAGGGAACACTGAAGCTTTCTTT	CAISVSGNTEAFF
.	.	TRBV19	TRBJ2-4	TGTGCCAGTAGTATAAACCCCCGGTCGAGTCAACTAGCCAAAAACATTCAGTACTTC	CASSINPRSSQLAKNIQYF
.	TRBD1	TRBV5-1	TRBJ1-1	TGCGCCAGCAGCTTCGGGACAGTTTGGGTCACTGAAGCTTTCTTT	CASSFGTVWVTEAFF
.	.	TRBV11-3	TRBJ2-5	TGTGCCAGCAAGGAGGGCGTCCAAGAGACCCAGTACTTC	CASKEGVQETQYF
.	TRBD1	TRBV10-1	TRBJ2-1	TGCGCCAGCAGCCCGGGACAGGGGTTATTCAATGAGCAGTTCTTC	CASSPGQGLFNEQFF
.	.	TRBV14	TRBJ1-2	TGTGCCAGCAGCCAACACACAGGGAACTATGGCTACACCTTC	CASSQHTGNYGYTF
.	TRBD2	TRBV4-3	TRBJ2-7	TGCGCCAGCAGCGCAGGACTAGCGGGAGGACAGTACTTC	CASSAGLAGGQYF
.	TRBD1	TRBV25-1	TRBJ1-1	TGTGCCAGCAGTGACCTAAGGACAGGAAACACTGAAGCTTTCTTT	CASSDLRTGNTEAFF
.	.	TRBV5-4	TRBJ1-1	TGTGCCAGCACCACACGAACTAGACCGGACATGAACACTGAAGCTTTCTTT	CASTTRTRPDMNTEAFF
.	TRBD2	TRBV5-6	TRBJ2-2	TGTGCCAGCAGCTTGGTGAACTGGCGGGAGGGAAGCACCGGGGAGCTGTTTTTT	CASSLVNWREGSTGELFF
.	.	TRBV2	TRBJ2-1	TGTGCCAGCAGTGAACGCCCCGGGACCTCAGGGGGGGATGAGCAGTTCTTC	CASSERPGTSGGDEQFF
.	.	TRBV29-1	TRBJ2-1	TGCAGCGTTGGGAGTCTCCGGGGCAATGAGCAGTTCTTC	CSVGSLRGNEQFF
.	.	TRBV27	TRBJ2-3	TGTGCCAGCAGTTCGGGGATCTACACAGATACGCAGTATTTT	CASSSGIYTDTQYF
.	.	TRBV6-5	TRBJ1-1	TGTGCCAGCAGTTACTCGATCGGCCTGCTAGCTTTCTTT	CASSYSIGLLAFF
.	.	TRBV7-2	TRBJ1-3	TGTGCCAGCAGCTTAGCGGGACACCTCTCTGGAAACACCATATATTTT	CASSLAGHLSGNTIYF
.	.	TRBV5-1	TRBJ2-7	TGCGCCAGCAGCTTAGCAGGAGGGGCCCCCTACGAGCAGTACTTC	CASSLAGGAPYEQYF
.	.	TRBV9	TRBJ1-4	TGTGCCAGCAGTTCTACGGGGAGGAGGGAAAAACTGTTTTTT	CASSSTGRREKLFF
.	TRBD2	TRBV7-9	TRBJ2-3	TGTGCCAGCAGCTTGGGGAGGGAGCGGGAGCCTACAGATACGCAGTATTTT	CASSLGREREPTDTQYF
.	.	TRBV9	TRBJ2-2	TGTGCCAGCAGGGACAGAGACACCGGGGAGCTGTTTTTT	CASRDRDTGELFF
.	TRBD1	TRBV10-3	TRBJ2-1	TGTGCCACCAAGGGGGACAGGGATTACAATGAGCAGTTCTTC	CATKGDRDYNEQFF
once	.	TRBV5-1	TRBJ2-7	TGCGCCAGCAGCGCCGACGTCCCCTACGAGCAGTACTTC	CASSADVPYEQYF
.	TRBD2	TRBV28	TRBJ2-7	TGTGCCAGCAGTTTCTCGACCGGGACTAGCTACTACGAGCAGTACTTC	CASSFSTGTSYYEQYF